This T cell receptor beta chain was recovered during a study of T cell responses to AZD1222 COVID-19 vaccine. Study-level findings and limits: It should be noted that donors were predominantly white British and more often female, and clonal diversity was possibly underestimated.

On this clone: Antigen: not known.

The CDR3 is 14 residues long. In germline, CDR1 is KGHDR, CDR2 SFDVKD. Trimming pared 5 bases from V and 4 bases from J, leaving 13 bases between. TCRdb's table, derived via immunoSEQ multiplex PCR, lists solely in-frame clones and lacks some. The repertoire holds 90,000 to 130,000 clones, with around 90% as singletons. The input for sequencing was peripheral blood, taken on day 0 of AZD1222 vaccination. This rearrangement joins TRBV24-1 to TRBJ1-2; TRBD1 is a possible D gene (5 bases). This sequence originates from an adult in good health. CDR3 sequence: CATSGQGIPYGYTF. The CDR3 coding sequence is TGTGCCACCAGTGGGCAGGGAATTCCCTATGGCTACACCTTC.